One and the same sample provided the 10 T cell receptor beta chains below, sequenced in a study of T-cell memory formation after mild COVID-19. TCRdb re-called the 5' RACE reads with MiXCR, one entry per CDR3 protein. The data show under 300,000 distinct CDR3 sequences, with under 8.5% seen just once and around a fifth held by the top ten. Input material: PBMCs or a T cell subset sorted from them (not recorded which). The source of these receptors is a man between 18 and 29 years old who had mild COVID-19 (a few samples of this study predate the infection). Cell type and time point are not known.

This clonotype was found many times. The V and J genes are TRBV7-9 and TRBJ1-2; D unclear. CDR3 length: 11 residues. Germline lookup yields CDR1 SEHNR and CDR2 FQNEAQ (reference sequence). V shed 5 bases and J shed 8 bases, with 9 bases lying between them. As DNA, the CDR3 is TGTGCCAGCAGCGGCGATCGGGGCTACACCTTC. Translation: CASSGDRGYTF.

The rearrangement uses TRBV6-2 or TRBV6-3 and TRBJ2-3, with a possible D match to TRBD1 (6 bases). With 8 bases removed from V and 3 bases from J, the gap between germline ends came to 15 bases. Germline CDR1 is MNHEY and CDR2 is SVGEGT. The CDR3 runs 14 residues. The CDR3 loop reads CASLGAGRTDTQYF. The CDR3 nucleotides read TGTGCCAGCTTGGGGGCGGGTAGAACAGATACGCAGTATTTT.

The J gene is TRBJ2-5, the V gene TRBV5-1; TRBD2 aligns across 8 bases. Germline trimming cut 0 bases from V and 4 bases from J; bases unmatched to any gene: 2. The CDR3 is 14 amino acids. Germline V gene lookup returns CDR1 SGHRS and CDR2 YFSETQ. The CDR3 region has the DNA TGCGCCAGCAGCTTGGGTCGGGAGGGAGAGACCCAGTACTTC. Its translation: CASSLGREGETQYF.

The chain joins TRBV11-2 to TRBJ2-7, with D maybe TRBD2 (5 bases). The V gene lost 1 base and the J gene lost 6 bases, with 10 bases spanning the gap. CDR1 and CDR2 (germline): SGHAT, FQNNGV. The CDR3 is 13 residues long. This CDR3 reads CASSLGPSSEQYV. The CDR3 region has the DNA TGTGCCAGCAGCTTAGGGCCTAGCTCCGAGCAGTACGTC.

The chain links TRBV20-1 to TRBJ1-1, with 9 bases matching TRBD1. The CDR3 has 15 amino acids. In germline, CDR1 is DFQATT, CDR2 SNEGSKA (reference sequence). The trim removed 5 bases at V and 1 base at J, leaving 8 bases unmatched. CDR3 loop: CSAPDRGRANTEAFF. CDR3 nucleotide sequence: TGCAGTGCTCCGGACAGGGGAAGGGCGAACACTGAAGCTTTCTTT.

This chain links TRBV4-2 with TRBJ2-5; D remains unclear. CDR1 and CDR2 (germline): LGHNA, YNFKEQ. The CDR3 sequence is 15 residues long. V shed 3 bases and J shed 4 bases, with 15 bases lying between them. The CDR3 here is CASSHQYIPRETQYF. The DNA of the CDR3 is TGTGCCAGCAGCCACCAGTATATACCCCGAGAGACCCAGTACTTC.

The rearrangement uses TRBV20-1 and TRBJ1-1; weak D call: TRBD1 (6 bases). Trimming stripped 3 bases from V and 8 bases from J, with 10 bases between. The CDR3 is 11 amino acids. Germline assignment: CDR1 DFQATT and CDR2 SNEGSKA (reference sequence). CDR3 DNA: TGCAGTGCTAGCAGGGGTATGGAAGCTTTCTTT. It codes for CSASRGMEAFF.

The chain employs TRBV24-1 and TRBJ2-2; possible D gene TRBD1, 5 bases. CDR1 is KGHDR and CDR2 is SFDVKD in the germline V gene. The CDR3 loop spans 15 amino acids. V dropped 5 bases and J dropped 3 bases, with 12 bases sitting between them. CDR3 loop: CATSVGAEYTGELFF. The CDR3 nucleotides are TGTGCCACCAGTGTTGGGGCAGAATACACCGGGGAGCTGTTTTTT.

This clonotype showed up many times. Given a much more abundant clone one base away, this may be a read error. The chain carries TRBV6-5 and TRBJ2-5; D uncertain. The germline V gene encodes CDR1 MNHEY and CDR2 SVGAGI. The CDR3 loop spans 11 amino acids. Trimming removed 7 bases at V and 1 base at J, with 4 bases between. This CDR3 reads CASTLQETQYF. CDR3 DNA: TGTGCCAGCACCCTCCAAGAGACCCAGTACTTC.

This clonotype was seen at least ten times. The chain has TRBV20-1 and TRBJ2-3; 7 bases fit TRBD2. Germline CDR1 is DFQATT and CDR2 is SNEGSKA (reference sequence). V trimming: 3 bases; J trimming: 5 bases; junction bases outside the gene matches: 2. This CDR3 contains 12 residues. The CDR3 here is CSASGGKDTQYF. The CDR3 region has the DNA TGCAGTGCTAGCGGGGGGAAAGATACGCAGTATTTT.